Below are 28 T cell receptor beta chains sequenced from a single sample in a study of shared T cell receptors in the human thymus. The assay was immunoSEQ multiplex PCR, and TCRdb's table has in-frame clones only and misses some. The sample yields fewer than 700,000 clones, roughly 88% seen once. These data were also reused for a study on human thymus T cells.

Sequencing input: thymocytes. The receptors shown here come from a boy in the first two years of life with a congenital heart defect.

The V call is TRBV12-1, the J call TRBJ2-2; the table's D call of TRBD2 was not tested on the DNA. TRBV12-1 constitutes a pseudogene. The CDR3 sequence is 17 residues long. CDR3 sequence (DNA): TGTGCCAGCAGCTTTGGTCTAGCGGGAGTTCGGACCGGGGAGCTGTTTTTT. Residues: CASSFGLAGVRTGELFF.

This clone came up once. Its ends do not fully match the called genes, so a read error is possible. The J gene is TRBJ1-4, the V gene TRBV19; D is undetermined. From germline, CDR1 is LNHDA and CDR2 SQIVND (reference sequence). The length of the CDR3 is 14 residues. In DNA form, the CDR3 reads TGCGCTACCCCCGCCGGAGAAACTAATGAAAAACTGTTTTTT. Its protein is CATPAGETNEKLFF.

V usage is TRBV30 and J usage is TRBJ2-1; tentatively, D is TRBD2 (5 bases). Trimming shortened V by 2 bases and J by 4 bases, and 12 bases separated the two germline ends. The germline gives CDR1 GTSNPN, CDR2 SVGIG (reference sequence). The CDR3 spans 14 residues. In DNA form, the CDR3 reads TGTGCCTGGAGTAGGCGGGCTAATTACAATGAGCAGTTCTTC. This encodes CAWSRRANYNEQFF.

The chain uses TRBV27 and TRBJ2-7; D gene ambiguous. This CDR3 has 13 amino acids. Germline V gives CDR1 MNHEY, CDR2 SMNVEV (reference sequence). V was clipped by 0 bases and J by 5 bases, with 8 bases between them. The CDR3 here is CASSLSNFHEQYF. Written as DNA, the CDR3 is TGTGCCAGCAGTTTATCGAACTTCCACGAGCAGTACTTC.

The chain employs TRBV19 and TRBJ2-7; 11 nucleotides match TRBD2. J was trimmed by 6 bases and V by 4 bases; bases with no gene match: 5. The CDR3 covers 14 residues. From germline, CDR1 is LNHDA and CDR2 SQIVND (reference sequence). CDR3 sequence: CASSTLAGESEQYF. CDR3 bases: TGTGCCAGTAGTACACTAGCGGGAGAATCCGAGCAGTACTTC.

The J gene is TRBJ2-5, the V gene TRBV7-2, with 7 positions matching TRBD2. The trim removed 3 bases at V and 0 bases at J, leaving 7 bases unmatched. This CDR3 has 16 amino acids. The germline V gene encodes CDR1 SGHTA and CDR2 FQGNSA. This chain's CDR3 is CASSFRPRGDQETQYF. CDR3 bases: TGTGCCAGCAGCTTTAGACCCCGGGGGGACCAAGAGACCCAGTACTTC. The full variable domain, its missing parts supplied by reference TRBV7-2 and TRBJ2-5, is GAGVSQSPSNKVTEKGKDVELRCDPISGHTALYWYRQSLGQGLEFLIYFQGNSAPDKSGLPSDRFSAERTGGSVSTLTIQRTQQEDSAVYLCASSFRPRGDQETQYFGPGTRLLVL.

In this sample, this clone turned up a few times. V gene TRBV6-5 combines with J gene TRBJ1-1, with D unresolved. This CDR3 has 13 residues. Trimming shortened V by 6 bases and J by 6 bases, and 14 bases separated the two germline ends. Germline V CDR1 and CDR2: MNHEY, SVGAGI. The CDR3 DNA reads TGTGCCAGCAGCTCTATACTGCTAGCTGAAGCTTTCTTT. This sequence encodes CASSSILLAEAFF.

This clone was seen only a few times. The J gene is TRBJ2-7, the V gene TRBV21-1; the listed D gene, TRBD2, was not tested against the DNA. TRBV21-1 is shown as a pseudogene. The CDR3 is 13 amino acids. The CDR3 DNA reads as TGTGCCAGCAGCAAAATTCGGTCCTACGAGCAGTACTTC. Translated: CASSKIRSYEQYF.

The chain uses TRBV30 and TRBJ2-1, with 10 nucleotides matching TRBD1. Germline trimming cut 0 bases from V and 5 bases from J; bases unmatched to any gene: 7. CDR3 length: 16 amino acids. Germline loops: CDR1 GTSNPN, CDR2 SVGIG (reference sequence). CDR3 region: CAWSVSRDRGDNEQFF. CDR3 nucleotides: TGTGCCTGGAGTGTAAGCCGGGACAGGGGCGACAATGAGCAGTTCTTC. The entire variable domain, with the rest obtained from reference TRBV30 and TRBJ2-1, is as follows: SQTIHQWPATLVQPVGSPLSLECTVEGTSNPNLYWYRQAAGRGLQLLFYSVGIGQISSEVPQNLSASRPQDRQFILSSKKLLLSDSGFYLCAWSVSRDRGDNEQFFGPGTRLTVL.

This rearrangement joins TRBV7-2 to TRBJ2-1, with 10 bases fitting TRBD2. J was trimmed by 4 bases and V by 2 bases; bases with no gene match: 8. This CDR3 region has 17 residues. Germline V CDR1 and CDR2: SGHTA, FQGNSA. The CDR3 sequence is CASSLRLTSGAYNEQFF. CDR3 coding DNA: TGTGCCAGCAGCTTACGCCTAACTAGCGGGGCATACAATGAGCAGTTCTTC.

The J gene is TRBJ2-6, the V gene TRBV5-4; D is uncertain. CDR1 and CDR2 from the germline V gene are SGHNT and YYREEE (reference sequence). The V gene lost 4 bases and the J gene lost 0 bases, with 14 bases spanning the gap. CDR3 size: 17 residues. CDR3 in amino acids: CASSPPRSCSGANVLTF. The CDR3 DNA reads TGTGCCAGCAGCCCCCCTAGGAGCTGCTCTGGGGCCAACGTCCTGACTTTC.

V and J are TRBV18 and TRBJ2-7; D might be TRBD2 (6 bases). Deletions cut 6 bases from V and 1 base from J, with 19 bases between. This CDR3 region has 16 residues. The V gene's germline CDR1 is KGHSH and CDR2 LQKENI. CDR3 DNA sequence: TGTGCCAGCTCGGGGAGGCCAGCGGGCCGTTCCTACGAGCAGTACTTC. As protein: CASSGRPAGRSYEQYF.

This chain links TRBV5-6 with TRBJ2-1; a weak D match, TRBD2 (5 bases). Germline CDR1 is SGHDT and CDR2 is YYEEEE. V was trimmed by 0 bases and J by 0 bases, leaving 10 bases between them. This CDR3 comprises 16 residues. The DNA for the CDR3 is TGTGCCAGCAGCTTGGGGCGGGCTAGCTCCTACAATGAGCAGTTCTTC. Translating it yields CASSLGRASSYNEQFF.

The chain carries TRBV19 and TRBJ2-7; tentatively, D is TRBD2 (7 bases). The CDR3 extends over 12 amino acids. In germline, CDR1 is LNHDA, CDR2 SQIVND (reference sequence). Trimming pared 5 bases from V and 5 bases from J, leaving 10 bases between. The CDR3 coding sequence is TGTGCCAGTAGTGGGGGGGGCGACGAGCAGTACTTC. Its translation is CASSGGGDEQYF.

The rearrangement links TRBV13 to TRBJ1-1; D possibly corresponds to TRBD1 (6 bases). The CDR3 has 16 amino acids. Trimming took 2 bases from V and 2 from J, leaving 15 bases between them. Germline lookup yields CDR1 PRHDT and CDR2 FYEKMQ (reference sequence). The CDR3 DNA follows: TGTGCCAGCAGCTTAAACCGACAGGTCCTTAACACTGAAGCTTTCTTT. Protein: CASSLNRQVLNTEAFF. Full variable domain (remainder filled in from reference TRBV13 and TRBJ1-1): AAGVIQSPRHLIKEKRETATLKCYPIPRHDTVYWYQQGPGQDPQFLISFYEKMQSDKGSIPDRFSAQQFSDYHSELNMSSLELGDSALYFCASSLNRQVLNTEAFFGQGTRLTVV.

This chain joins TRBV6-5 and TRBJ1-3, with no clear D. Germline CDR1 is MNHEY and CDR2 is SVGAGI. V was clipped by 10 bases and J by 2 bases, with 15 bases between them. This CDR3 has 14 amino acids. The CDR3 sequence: CATEGLLAGNTIYF. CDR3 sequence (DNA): TGTGCCACAGAGGGTCTTCTAGCTGGAAACACCATATATTTT.

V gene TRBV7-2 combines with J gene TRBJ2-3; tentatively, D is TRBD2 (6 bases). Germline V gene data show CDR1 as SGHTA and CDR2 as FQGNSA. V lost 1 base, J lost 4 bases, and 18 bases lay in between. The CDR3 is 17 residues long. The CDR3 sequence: CASSLGLAFPSPDTQYF. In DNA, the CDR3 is TGTGCCAGCAGCTTAGGCCTAGCGTTCCCGAGCCCAGATACGCAGTATTTT.

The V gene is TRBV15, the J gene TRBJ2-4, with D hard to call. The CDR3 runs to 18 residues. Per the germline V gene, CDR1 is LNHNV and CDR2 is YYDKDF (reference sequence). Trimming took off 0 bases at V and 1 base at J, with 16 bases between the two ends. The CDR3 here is CATSRDTTERLAKNIQYF. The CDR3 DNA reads TGTGCCACCAGCAGAGATACGACGGAGAGACTCGCCAAAAACATTCAGTACTTC.

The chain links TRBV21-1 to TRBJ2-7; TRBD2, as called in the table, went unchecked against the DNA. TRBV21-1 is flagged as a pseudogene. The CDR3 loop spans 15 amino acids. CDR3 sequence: CASSTPTSVLYEQYF. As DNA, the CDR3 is TGTGCCAGCAGCACCCCAACTAGCGTCCTCTACGAGCAGTACTTC.

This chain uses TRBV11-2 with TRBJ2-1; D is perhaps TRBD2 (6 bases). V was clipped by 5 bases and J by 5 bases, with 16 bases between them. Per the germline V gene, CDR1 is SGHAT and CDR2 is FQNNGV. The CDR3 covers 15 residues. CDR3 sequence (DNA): TGTGCCAGCAGCCGAAGGAGGGCGCCCGACAATGAGCAGTTCTTC. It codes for CASSRRRAPDNEQFF.

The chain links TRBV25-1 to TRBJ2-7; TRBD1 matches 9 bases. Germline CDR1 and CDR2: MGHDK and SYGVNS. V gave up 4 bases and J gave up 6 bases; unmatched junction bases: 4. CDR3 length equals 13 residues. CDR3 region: CASSGDRDGEQYF. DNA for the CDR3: TGTGCCAGCAGTGGGGACAGGGACGGCGAGCAGTACTTC.

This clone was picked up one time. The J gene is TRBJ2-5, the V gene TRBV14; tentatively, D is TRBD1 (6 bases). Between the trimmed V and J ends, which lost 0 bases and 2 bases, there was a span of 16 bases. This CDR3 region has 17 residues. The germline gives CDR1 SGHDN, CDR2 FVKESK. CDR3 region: CASSQDEAGATQETQYF. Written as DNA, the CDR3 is TGTGCCAGCAGCCAAGATGAGGCAGGGGCGACACAAGAGACCCAGTACTTC.

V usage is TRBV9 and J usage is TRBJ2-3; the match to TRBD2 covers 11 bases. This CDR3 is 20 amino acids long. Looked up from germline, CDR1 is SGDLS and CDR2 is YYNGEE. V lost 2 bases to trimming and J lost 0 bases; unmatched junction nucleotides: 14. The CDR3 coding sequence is TGTGCCAGCAGCGTCGAACCCTGGGGGGGACTAGCGGAGAGCACAGATACGCAGTATTTT. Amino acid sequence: CASSVEPWGGLAESTDTQYF.

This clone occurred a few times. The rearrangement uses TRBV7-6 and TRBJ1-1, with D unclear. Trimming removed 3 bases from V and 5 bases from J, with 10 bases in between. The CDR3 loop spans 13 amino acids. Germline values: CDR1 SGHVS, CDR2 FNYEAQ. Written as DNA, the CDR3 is TGTGCCAGCAGCTTCCGGGGTTGGACTGAAGCTTTCTTT. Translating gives CASSFRGWTEAFF.

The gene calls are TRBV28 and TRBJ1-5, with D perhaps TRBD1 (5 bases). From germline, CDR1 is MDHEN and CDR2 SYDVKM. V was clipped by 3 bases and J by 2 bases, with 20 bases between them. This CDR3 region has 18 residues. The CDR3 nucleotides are TGTGCCAGCAGTTTGTTAATCAGGGTTTGGTTCGGCAATCAGCCCCAGCATTTT. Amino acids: CASSLLIRVWFGNQPQHF.

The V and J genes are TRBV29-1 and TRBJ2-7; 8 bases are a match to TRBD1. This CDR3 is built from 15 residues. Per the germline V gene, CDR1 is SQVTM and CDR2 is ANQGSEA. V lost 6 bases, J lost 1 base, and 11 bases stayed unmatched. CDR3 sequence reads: CSVGASGGLSYEQYF. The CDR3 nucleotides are TGCAGCGTCGGAGCCTCAGGGGGCTTGTCCTACGAGCAGTACTTC.

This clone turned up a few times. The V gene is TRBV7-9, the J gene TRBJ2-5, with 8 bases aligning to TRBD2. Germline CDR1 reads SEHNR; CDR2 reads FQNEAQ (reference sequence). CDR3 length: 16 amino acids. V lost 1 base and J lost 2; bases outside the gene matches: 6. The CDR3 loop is CASSLGLAGWQETQYF. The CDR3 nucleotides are TGTGCCAGCAGCTTAGGCTTAGCGGGATGGCAAGAGACCCAGTACTTC. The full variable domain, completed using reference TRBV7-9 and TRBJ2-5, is DTGVSQNPRHKITKRGQNVTFRCDPISEHNRLYWYRQTLGQGPEFLTYFQNEAQLEKSRLLSDRFSAERPKGSFSTLEIQRTEQGDSAMYLCASSLGLAGWQETQYFGPGTRLLVL.

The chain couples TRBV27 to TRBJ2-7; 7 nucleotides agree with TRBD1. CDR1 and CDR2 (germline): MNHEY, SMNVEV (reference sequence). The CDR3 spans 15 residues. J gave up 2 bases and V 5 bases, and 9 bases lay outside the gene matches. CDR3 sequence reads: CASSTLGQEAYEQYF. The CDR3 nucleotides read TGTGCCAGCAGTACCTTAGGACAGGAGGCCTACGAGCAGTACTTC.